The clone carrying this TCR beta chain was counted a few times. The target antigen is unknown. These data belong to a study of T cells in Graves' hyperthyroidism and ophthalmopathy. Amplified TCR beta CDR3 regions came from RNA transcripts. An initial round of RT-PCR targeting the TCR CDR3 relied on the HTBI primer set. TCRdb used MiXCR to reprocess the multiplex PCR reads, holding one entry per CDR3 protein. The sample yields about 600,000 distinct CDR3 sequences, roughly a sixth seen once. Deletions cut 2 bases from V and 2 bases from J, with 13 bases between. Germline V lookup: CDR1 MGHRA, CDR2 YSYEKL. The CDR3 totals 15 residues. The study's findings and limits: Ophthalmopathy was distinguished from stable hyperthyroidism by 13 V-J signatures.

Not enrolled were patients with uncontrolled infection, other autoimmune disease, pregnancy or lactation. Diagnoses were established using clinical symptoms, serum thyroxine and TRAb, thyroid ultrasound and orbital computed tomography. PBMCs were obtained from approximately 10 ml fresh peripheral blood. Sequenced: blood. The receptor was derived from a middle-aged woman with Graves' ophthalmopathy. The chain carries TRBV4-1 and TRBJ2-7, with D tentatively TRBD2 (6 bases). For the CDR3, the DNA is TGCGCCAGCAGCCAAAGACTAGAGGTGGCCTACGAGCAGTACTTC. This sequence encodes CASSQRLEVAYEQYF.